Given below is one T cell receptor beta chain in context. This table comes from immunoSEQ multiplex PCR, and its TCRdb copy is limited to in-frame clones, with some not included. The sample lists fewer than 150,000 clones, around 86% seen once, with 25% to 35% in the top ten. This entry comes from a study of blood T cell repertoires in COVID-19. CDR1 and CDR2 from the germline V gene are PRHDT and FYEKMQ (reference sequence). V lost 2 bases to trimming and J lost 4 bases, with 13 bases between them. This CDR3 is built from 15 residues. Sequencing input: peripheral blood. This sequence was found in a woman in her seventies with acute or convalescent COVID-19. This chain connects TRBV13 to TRBJ2-3; no clear D. This CDR3 is CASSLRAPTPDTQYF. The CDR3 bases are TGTGCCAGCAGCTTACGCGCCCCTACCCCAGATACGCAGTATTTT.